These T cell receptor beta chains were read from a single sample in a study of T cells in Graves' hyperthyroidism and ophthalmopathy. TCRdb recomputed calls from the multiplex PCR reads with MiXCR, one row per CDR3 protein. The sample shows approximately 700,000 distinct CDR3 sequences, 16% of them seen only once. Sequencing used blood. Receptors originate from a man aged 18-30 years with Graves' hyperthyroidism. Both conserved end residues are part of each CDR3. D genes are given only for firm matches. Size is omitted from some rows. Given values are once, few, many or a class for expanded clones.

TRBJ2-1 TRBV12-3/TRBV12-4 . few CASSTTGTYNEQFF TGTGCCAGCAGTACGACAGGCACATACAATGAGCAGTTCTTC
TRBJ1-1 TRBV28 . . CASSFPVKTEAFF TGTGCCAGCAGTTTTCCAGTAAAGACTGAAGCTTTCTTC
TRBJ2-5 TRBV12-3/TRBV12-4 TRBD2 many CASSSMAGVQETQYF TGTGCCAGCAGTTCCATGGCGGGAGTGCAAGAGACCCAGTACTTC
TRBJ2-5 TRBV7-9 . many CASSLVRVRQETQYF TGTGCCAGCAGCTTAGTGAGGGTCAGGCAAGAGACCCAGTACTTC
TRBJ2-2 TRBV12-3/TRBV12-4 . many CASSKANTGELFF TGTGCCAGCAGTAAGGCCAACACCGGGGAGCTGTTTTTT
TRBJ1-1 TRBV20-1 . . CSARFRGNTEAFF TGCAGTGCTAGATTCCGGGGGAACACTGAAGCTTTCTTT
TRBJ2-5 TRBV20-1 TRBD2 few CSARGTSEKETQYF TGCAGTGCTAGAGGGACTAGCGAAAAAGAGACCCAGTACTTC
TRBJ2-3 TRBV20-1 TRBD2 many CSARPSGSRDTQYF TGCAGTGCTAGGCCTAGCGGGAGTCGAGATACGCAGTATTTT
TRBJ1-5 TRBV30 TRBD1 . CAWGQGAGQPQHF TGTGCCTGGGGACAGGGGGCAGGACAGCCCCAGCATTTT
TRBJ2-2 TRBV28 TRBD2 . CASKTSGRPGELFF TGTGCCAGCAAGACTAGCGGGAGGCCCGGGGAGCTGTTTTTT
TRBJ2-4 TRBV11-2 . . CASSLWDIQYF TGTGCCAGCAGCTTATGGGACATTCAGTACTTC
TRBJ1-2 TRBV20-1 TRBD1 . CSAVPDRGDGYTF TGCAGTGCTGTTCCGGACAGGGGCGATGGCTACACCTTC
TRBJ1-5 TRBV4-1 TRBD1 many CASSQARGTGMYQPQHF TGCGCCAGCAGCCAAGCGAGGGGGACAGGGATGTACCAGCCCCAGCATTTT
TRBJ1-1 TRBV6-2/TRBV6-3 . few CASSYSSEPMNTEAFF TGTGCCAGCAGTTACTCGAGTGAACCCATGAACACTGAAGCTTTCTTT
TRBJ1-1 TRBV12-3/TRBV12-4 . few CASSSGFRAFF TGTGCCAGCAGTTCGGGATTCCGGGCTTTCTTT
TRBJ2-5 TRBV7-2 TRBD1 many CASSLFRGLRETQYF TGTGCCAGCAGCTTGTTCAGGGGGCTGCGAGAGACCCAGTACTTC
TRBJ2-1 TRBV6-2/TRBV6-3 . . CASREGGSYNEQFF TGTGCCAGCAGAGAGGGGGGCTCCTACAATGAGCAGTTCTTC
TRBJ2-5 TRBV19 . few CASGTTNRQETQYF TGTGCCAGTGGTACGACGAACAGACAAGAGACCCAGTACTTC
TRBJ1-5 TRBV5-1 . few CASSPRGGGNQPQHF TGCGCCAGCAGTCCTAGGGGAGGAGGCAATCAGCCCCAGCATTTT
TRBJ2-7 TRBV7-9 TRBD2 . CASSPGLGRYYEQYF TGTGCCAGCAGCCCCGGACTAGGGCGCTACTACGAGCAGTACTTC
TRBJ2-1 TRBV6-9 TRBD1 few CATTVDRVLYNEQFF TGTGCCACTACGGTAGACAGGGTTCTCTACAATGAGCAGTTCTTC
TRBJ1-6 TRBV28 . few CASSRPGEPSPLHF TGTGCCAGCAGCCGCCCAGGGGAACCGTCACCCCTCCACTTT